This T cell receptor (beta chain) was observed in a study of T-cell memory formation after mild COVID-19. TCRdb ran MiXCR on the 5' RACE reads and lists one entry per CDR3 protein. The sample lists roughly 100,000 distinct CDR3 sequences; roughly 15% were seen once. In this sample, this clonotype turned up once. Trimming shortened V by 1 base and J by 0 bases, and 12 bases separated the two germline ends. Germline CDR1 and CDR2: SGHVS and FNYEAQ. The CDR3 has 16 amino acids. This chain links TRBV7-6 with TRBJ1-1; unclear D gene. The sequenced sample was PBMCs or a T cell subset sorted from them (not recorded which). The TCR comes from a man aged 18 to 30 who had mild COVID-19 (a few samples of this study predate the infection). Cell type and time point are not known. CDR3 sequence: CASSLGGPIMNTEAFF. In DNA, the CDR3 is TGTGCCAGCAGCTTAGGAGGCCCTATCATGAACACTGAAGCTTTCTTT.